A selection of T cell receptor beta chains follows, all from one sample in a study of blood T cells in healthy people across ages. MiXCR was run by TCRdb on the 5' RACE reads, yielding one entry per CDR3 protein. The sample has hundreds of thousands of distinct CDR3 sequences; roughly 21% are singletons. What was sequenced was blood. These receptors all come from a man between 70 and 80 years old in good health. The CDR3 runs from the conserved cysteine through the conserved F or W. The D gene is left open where the match is weak. Clone sizes are given selectively: once, few, many, or a class where the clone is expanded.

abundance,j_gene,d_gene,v_gene,CDR3aa,CDR3nt
-,TRBJ2-7,-,TRBV10-3,CAISGAYEQHF,TGTGCCATCAGTGGGGCTTACGAGCAGCACTTC
-,TRBJ2-3,-,TRBV6-1,CASRQAGSPSTDTQYF,TGTGCCAGCAGGCAGGCCGGGAGTCCTAGCACAGATACGCAGTATTTT
few,TRBJ1-1,-,TRBV5-1,CASGRTDANTEAFF,TGCGCCAGCGGGAGGACGGATGCGAACACTGAAGCTTTCTTT
-,TRBJ2-1,TRBD2,TRBV20-1,CSAREGLALGEQFF,TGCAGTGCTAGGGAGGGACTAGCTTTGGGTGAGCAGTTCTTC
-,TRBJ2-5,-,TRBV3-1,CASSQAVRGETQYF,TGTGCCAGCAGCCAAGCGGTTCGCGGGGAGACCCAGTACTTC
few,TRBJ1-5,-,TRBV5-1,CASSLSPAGSKEPQHF,TGCGCCAGCAGCTTGTCCCCGGCCGGGAGCAAAGAGCCCCAGCATTTT
few,TRBJ2-4,-,TRBV6-4,CASSDSMWNIQYF,TGTGCCAGCAGTGACTCGATGTGGAACATTCAGTACTTC
-,TRBJ2-2,TRBD2,TRBV6-2/TRBV6-3,CASIPSGSFGGELFF,TGTGCCAGCATCCCTAGCGGGAGCTTTGGCGGGGAGCTGTTTTTT
few,TRBJ2-7,TRBD2,TRBV20-1,CSARDLAGGLVYEQYF,TGCAGTGCTAGAGATCTTGCGGGAGGGCTCGTCTACGAGCAGTACTTC
-,TRBJ2-3,-,TRBV12-3/TRBV12-4,CASSLRRSDTQYF,TGTGCCAGCAGCCTAAGACGGTCAGATACGCAGTATTTT
-,TRBJ2-3,TRBD2,TRBV29-1,CSVEGSRLAGTDTQYF,TGCAGCGTTGAAGGGTCTCGGCTAGCGGGCACAGATACGCAGTATTTT
-,TRBJ2-2,-,TRBV9,CASSPNYDTGELFF,TGTGCCAGCAGCCCGAACTATGACACCGGGGAGCTGTTTTTT
-,TRBJ2-1,-,TRBV12-3/TRBV12-4,CASGVKDENEQFF,TGTGCCAGCGGGGTAAAGGACGAAAATGAGCAGTTCTTC
-,TRBJ2-1,-,TRBV6-5,CASNRAGSSYNEQFF,TGTGCCAGCAATCGAGCGGGTAGCTCCTACAATGAGCAGTTCTTC
few,TRBJ2-1,TRBD2,TRBV3-1,CASSRKRGSGSYNEQFF,TGTGCCAGCAGCCGAAAGAGGGGGAGCGGGAGTTACAATGAGCAGTTCTTC
few,TRBJ2-5,TRBD1,TRBV20-1,CSAPGDRYQETQYF,TGCAGTGCTCCCGGGGACAGATACCAAGAGACCCAGTACTTC
-,TRBJ2-7,TRBD2,TRBV12-3/TRBV12-4,CASSSSGRSGSPYEQYF,TGTGCCAGCAGTTCCTCCGGAAGGAGCGGGAGTCCCTACGAGCAGTACTTC
few,TRBJ2-5,-,TRBV21-1,CASRPETGQETQYF,TGTGCCAGCAGACCTGAGACAGGCCAAGAGACCCAGTACTTC
few,TRBJ1-4,-,TRBV10-3,CAISAGWTENEKLFF,TGTGCCATCAGTGCAGGTTGGACTGAGAATGAAAAACTGTTTTTT
-,TRBJ1-1,-,TRBV9,CASSAHMNTEAFF,TGTGCCAGCAGCGCACACATGAACACTGAAGCTTTCTTT
-,TRBJ1-2,-,TRBV5-4,CASSSKIGTFEGYTF,TGTGCCAGCAGCTCGAAAATCGGGACTTTTGAGGGCTACACCTTC
-,TRBJ1-5,-,TRBV18,CASSPRENQPQHF,TGTGCCAGCTCACCTAGGGAAAATCAGCCCCAGCATTTT
few,TRBJ1-2,-,TRBV3-1,CASSQVSGANGYTF,TGTGCCAGCAGCCAAGTTTCGGGGGCGAATGGCTACACCTTC
-,TRBJ2-2,TRBD2,TRBV7-6,CASSLAEAGVKTGELFF,TGTGCCAGCAGCTTAGCAGAAGCGGGAGTGAAAACCGGGGAGCTGTTTTTT
-,TRBJ1-4,TRBD1,TRBV20-1,CSARDAGQGNEKLFF,TGCAGTGCTAGAGATGCGGGACAGGGGAATGAAAAACTGTTTTTT
-,TRBJ2-1,TRBD2,TRBV3-1,CASSQRTSENRGQFF,TGTGCCAGCAGCCAAAGGACTAGCGAGAACAGGGGGCAGTTCTTC
-,TRBJ1-4,TRBD1,TRBV27,CASGRGRVGEKLFF,TGTGCCAGCGGCAGGGGGCGAGTAGGTGAAAAACTGTTTTTT
-,TRBJ1-5,-,TRBV20-1,CSAESPRGSNQPQHF,TGCAGTGCTGAAAGTCCTAGGGGAAGCAATCAGCCCCAGCACTTT
few,TRBJ2-5,TRBD2,TRBV6-5,CASSYSTSAWETQYF,TGTGCCAGCAGTTATAGCACTAGCGCGTGGGAGACCCAGTACTTC
-,TRBJ2-7,TRBD1,TRBV7-9,CASSETGEVYEQYF,TGTGCCAGCAGCGAGACAGGGGAGGTCTACGAGCAGTACTTC
few,TRBJ1-1,TRBD1,TRBV6-2/TRBV6-3,CASSWDRGQTEAFF,TGTGCCAGCAGTTGGGACAGGGGGCAGACTGAAGCTTTCTTT
many,TRBJ2-5,TRBD1,TRBV6-5,CASSYSGQGARETQYF,TGTGCCAGCAGTTACTCCGGACAGGGGGCGCGCGAGACCCAGTACTTC
few,TRBJ2-7,-,TRBV9,CASSVGGGPSQGEQYF,TGTGCCAGCAGCGTAGGTGGTGGCCCCAGTCAGGGCGAGCAGTACTTC
many,TRBJ1-4,-,TRBV5-1,CASSLSQGPNEKLFF,TGCGCCAGCAGCTTGAGCCAGGGACCTAATGAAAAACTGTTTTTT
-,TRBJ2-2,-,TRBV3-1,CASSTRNTNTGELFF,TGTGCCAGCAGCACGAGGAATACGAACACCGGGGAGCTGTTTTTT
few,TRBJ2-2,-,TRBV10-3,CAISESRNPVGTGELFF,TGTGCCATCAGTGAGTCGAGGAACCCTGTGGGTACCGGGGAGCTGTTTTTT
few,TRBJ2-1,TRBD2,TRBV9,CASSVGRKGSGIYNEQFF,TGTGCCAGCAGCGTAGGAAGAAAAGGTAGCGGGATATACAATGAGCAGTTCTTC
many,TRBJ2-5,-,TRBV7-2,CASSLAPIETQYF,TGTGCCAGCAGCTTAGCCCCGATAGAGACCCAGTACTTC
-,TRBJ1-1,-,TRBV20-1,CSAAGGMNTEAFF,TGCAGTGCTGCTGGAGGGATGAACACTGAAGCTTTCTTT
-,TRBJ2-1,-,TRBV3-1,CASSRSVLLADEQFF,TGTGCCAGCAGTCGATCGGTACTTCTTGCGGATGAGCAGTTCTTC
-,TRBJ2-1,TRBD1,TRBV6-1,CASSEGTGGSYNEQFF,TGTGCCAGCAGTGAGGGGACAGGGGGCTCCTACAATGAGCAGTTCTTC
few,TRBJ1-4,-,TRBV20-1,CSANSEMNEKLFF,TGCAGTGCTAACTCCGAAATGAATGAAAAACTGTTTTTT
few,TRBJ1-2,TRBD1,TRBV7-2,CASSARTGGGYGYTF,TGTGCCAGCAGCGCACGGACAGGGGGCGGCTATGGCTACACCTTC